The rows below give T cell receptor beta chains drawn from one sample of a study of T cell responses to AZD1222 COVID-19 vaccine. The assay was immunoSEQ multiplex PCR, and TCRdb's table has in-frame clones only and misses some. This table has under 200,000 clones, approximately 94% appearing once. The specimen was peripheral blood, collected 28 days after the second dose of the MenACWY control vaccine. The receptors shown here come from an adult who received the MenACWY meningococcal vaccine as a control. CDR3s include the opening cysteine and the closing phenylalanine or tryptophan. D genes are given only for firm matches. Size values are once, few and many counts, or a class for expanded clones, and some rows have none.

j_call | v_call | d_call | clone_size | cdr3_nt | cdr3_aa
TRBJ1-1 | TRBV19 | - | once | TGTGCCAGTAGTATAGATATGAGGTTGAACACTGAAGCTTTCTTT | CASSIDMRLNTEAFF
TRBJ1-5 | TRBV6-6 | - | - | TGTGCCAGCAGTTACTCGACCGGGTTCGATCAGCCCCAGCATTTT | CASSYSTGFDQPQHF
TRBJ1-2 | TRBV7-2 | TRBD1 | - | TGTGCCAGCAGCTTCAACAGGGGCCCCTATGATGGCTACACCTTC | CASSFNRGPYDGYTF
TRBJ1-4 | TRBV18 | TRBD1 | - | TGTGCCAGCTCACCGTCGGACAGGGATAATGAAAAACTGTTTTTT | CASSPSDRDNEKLFF
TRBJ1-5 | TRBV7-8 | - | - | TGTGCCAGCAGCTTAGGCGACGGTAGAAGGGGCAATCAGCCCCAGCATTTT | CASSLGDGRRGNQPQHF
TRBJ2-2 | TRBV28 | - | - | TGTGCCAGCACCCGAGGGACAGGGGAGCTGTTTTTT | CASTRGTGELFF
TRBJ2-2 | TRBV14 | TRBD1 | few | TGTGCCAGCAGCTTCAGTCCGGGACAGCGGACCGGGGAGCTGTTTTTT | CASSFSPGQRTGELFF
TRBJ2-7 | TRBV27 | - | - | TGTGCCAGCAGCCCTAGCGTCACGATCTACGAGCAGTACTTC | CASSPSVTIYEQYF
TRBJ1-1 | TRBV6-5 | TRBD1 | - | TGTGCCAGCAGTTACTCGGCAGGGGGGGTGAACACTGAAGCTTTCTTT | CASSYSAGGVNTEAFF
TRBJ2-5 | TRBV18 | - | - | TGTGCCAGCTCACCGACAGAATCCCAAGAGACCCAGTACTTC | CASSPTESQETQYF
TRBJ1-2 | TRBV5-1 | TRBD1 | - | TGCGCCACCCCTAGGACAGGGCTCGATTCGGGCTCTGGGTATGGCTACACCTTC | CATPRTGLDSGSGYGYTF
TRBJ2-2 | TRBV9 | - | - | TGTGCCAGCAGCCCGGACGTGGCCGGGGAGCTGTTTTTT | CASSPDVAGELFF
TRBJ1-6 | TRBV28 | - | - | TGTGCCAGCAGCCGGGGGCAGGGTGTCTCACCCCTCCACTTT | CASSRGQGVSPLHF
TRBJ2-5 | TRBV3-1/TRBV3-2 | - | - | TGTGCCAGCAGCCACTTTGGAGGGGACCAGTACTTC | CASSHFGGDQYF
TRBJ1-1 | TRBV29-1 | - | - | TGCAGCGTTGCCCGTCAAGGCGCTGAAGCTTTCTTT | CSVARQGAEAFF
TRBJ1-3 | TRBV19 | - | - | TGTGCCACCACGCTGGGGACGGAAGGAAACACCATATATTTT | CATTLGTEGNTIYF
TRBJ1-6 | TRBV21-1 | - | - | TGTGCCTCCCAAGCCAGGGAAAAAAGCTCCTATAATTCACCCCTCCACTTT | CASQAREKSSYNSPLHF
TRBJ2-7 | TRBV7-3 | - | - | TGTGCCAGCAGCTCCTTGGGGACCCTTGACGAGCAGTACTTC | CASSSLGTLDEQYF
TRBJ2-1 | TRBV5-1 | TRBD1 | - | TGCGCCAGCAGCCGGGGACAGGGCTCCTACAATGAGCAGTTCTTC | CASSRGQGSYNEQFF
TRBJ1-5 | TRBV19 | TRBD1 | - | TGTGCCAGTAGTAAGGACAGGAGCGGATGGGAAAATCAGCCCCAGCATTTT | CASSKDRSGWENQPQHF
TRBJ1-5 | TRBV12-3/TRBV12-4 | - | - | TGTGCCAGCAGTTTGGGGAGAGACCAGCCCCAGCATTTT | CASSLGRDQPQHF
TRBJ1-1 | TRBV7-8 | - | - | TGTGCCAGCAGCTTCACAACGAACACTGAAGCTTTCTTT | CASSFTTNTEAFF
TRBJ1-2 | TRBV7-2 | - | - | TGTGCCAGCAGCCCCCCCTGGCAGAGCTATGGCTACACCTTC | CASSPPWQSYGYTF
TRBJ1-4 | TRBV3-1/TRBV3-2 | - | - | TGTGCCAGCTCAAGGTCGGGAAATGAAAAACTGTTTTTT | CASSRSGNEKLFF
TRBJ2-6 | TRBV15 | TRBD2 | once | TGTGCCACCAGTCGGGGGGAGGGCTTAATCTCTGGGGCCAACGTCCTGACTTTC | CATSRGEGLISGANVLTF
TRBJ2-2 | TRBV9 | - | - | TGTGCCAGCAGCGTAAGTCGAGTGAACACCGGGGAGCTGTTTTTT | CASSVSRVNTGELFF
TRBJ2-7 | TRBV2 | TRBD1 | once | TGTGCCAGCAGTGAATGGGGGACAGGGGTTGCGTACGAGCAGTACTTC | CASSEWGTGVAYEQYF
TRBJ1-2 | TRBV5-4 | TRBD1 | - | TGTGCCAGCAGCGGCGGACAGGGGGCGCACAACTATGGCTACACCTTC | CASSGGQGAHNYGYTF